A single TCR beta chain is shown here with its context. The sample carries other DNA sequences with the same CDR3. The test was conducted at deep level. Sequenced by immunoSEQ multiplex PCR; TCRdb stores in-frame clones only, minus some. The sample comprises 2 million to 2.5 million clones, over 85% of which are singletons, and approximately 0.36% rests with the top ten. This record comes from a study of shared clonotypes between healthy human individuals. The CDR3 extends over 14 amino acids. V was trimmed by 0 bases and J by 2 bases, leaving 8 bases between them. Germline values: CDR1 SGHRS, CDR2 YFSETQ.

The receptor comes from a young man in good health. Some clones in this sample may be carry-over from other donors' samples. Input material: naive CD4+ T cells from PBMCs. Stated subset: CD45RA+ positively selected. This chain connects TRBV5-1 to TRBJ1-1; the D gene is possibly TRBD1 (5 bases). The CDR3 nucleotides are TGCGCCAGCAGCTTGGGGGACTCCAACACTGAAGCTTTCTTT. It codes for CASSLGDSNTEAFF.